These T cell receptor beta chains were read from a single sample in a study of OX40 agonist ivuxolimab in advanced cancers. Clones were sequenced by immunoSEQ multiplex PCR, and TCRdb holds only the in-frame ones, with some missing. The sample consists of 98,000 or so clones, approximately 94% of them appearing once. Sequenced material: CD4+ or CD8+ T cells sorted from blood, taken in a trial of the OX40 agonist ivuxolimab. The receptors derive from an adult with an advanced solid tumor such as melanoma, head and neck, liver or kidney cancer. Both conserved end residues are part of each CDR3. The D gene is left open where the match is weak. For some rows the clone size is stated as once, few or many, or as a class when expanded; others skip it.

len | d_gene | abundance | j_gene | v_gene | CDR3aa | CDR3nt
13 | . | . | TRBJ1-1 | TRBV6-4 | CASSEHPNTEAFF | TGTGCCAGCAGTGAGCACCCGAACACTGAAGCTTTCTTT
15 | TRBD2 | . | TRBJ2-4 | TRBV30 | CAWTAGGLAKNIQYF | TGTGCCTGGACGGCGGGAGGGCTAGCCAAAAACATTCAGTACTTC
13 | . | . | TRBJ2-7 | TRBV11-3 | CASSSYTSYEQYF | TGTGCCAGCAGCTCATACACGTCCTACGAGCAGTACTTC
13 | TRBD1 | . | TRBJ2-1 | TRBV10-1 | CATRQGASNEQFF | TGCGCCACCAGACAGGGGGCGAGCAATGAGCAGTTCTTC
15 | . | . | TRBJ1-2 | TRBV18 | CASSPGGSVEYGYTF | TGTGCCAGCTCACCGGGGGGTTCGGTAGAATATGGCTACACCTTC
15 | TRBD1 | . | TRBJ1-2 | TRBV28 | CASSREGALSYGYTF | TGTGCCAGCAGCCGGGAGGGGGCGCTGAGCTATGGCTACACCTTC
15 | TRBD2 | . | TRBJ2-1 | TRBV28 | CASSPAGGPHNEQFF | TGTGCCAGCAGCCCAGCGGGAGGGCCCCACAATGAGCAGTTCTTC
16 | . | . | TRBJ2-7 | TRBV6-5 | CASSYAAAGSWYEQYF | TGTGCCAGCAGTTACGCCGCGGCGGGGAGTTGGTACGAGCAGTACTTC
16 | TRBD2 | few | TRBJ2-3 | TRBV6-5 | CASSYEASGGTDTQYF | TGTGCCAGCAGTTACGAAGCTAGCGGGGGGACAGATACGCAGTATTTT
16 | TRBD2 | . | TRBJ2-7 | TRBV7-2 | CASSLVSGGVSYEQYF | TGTGCCAGCAGCTTGGTCAGCGGGGGGGTCTCCTACGAGCAGTACTTC
11 | . | . | TRBJ2-1 | TRBV19 | CASNRDNEQFF | TGTGCCAGTAACCGAGATAATGAGCAGTTCTTC
13 | . | . | TRBJ2-7 | TRBV7-2 | CASRRTLTYEQYF | TGTGCCAGCAGACGCACTCTCACCTACGAGCAGTACTTC
15 | TRBD1 | . | TRBJ1-1 | TRBV5-1 | CASGLQGIRDTEAFF | TGCGCCAGCGGATTACAGGGGATAAGGGACACTGAAGCTTTCTTT
17 | . | . | TRBJ2-1 | TRBV7-9 | CASSLGLRGASDNEQFF | TGTGCCAGCAGCTTAGGTCTTCGGGGGGCCTCTGATAATGAGCAGTTCTTC
13 | . | . | TRBJ1-1 | TRBV28 | CASSFGPVTEAFF | TGTGCCAGCAGTTTTGGCCCGGTCACTGAAGCTTTCTTT
15 | TRBD2 | . | TRBJ2-5 | TRBV5-6 | CASSSQLAGEETQYF | TGTGCCAGCAGCTCTCAACTAGCGGGAGAGGAGACCCAGTACTTC
16 | . | once | TRBJ1-3 | TRBV9 | CASSVEPQGSGNTIYF | TGTGCCAGCAGCGTAGAACCTCAAGGCTCTGGAAACACCATATATTTT
16 | . | . | TRBJ2-1 | TRBV5-8 | CASSTGASWANNEQFF | TGTGCCAGCAGCACGGGGGCGAGTTGGGCTAACAATGAGCAGTTCTTC
13 | . | . | TRBJ1-2 | TRBV28 | CATEDSWGYGYTF | TGTGCCACCGAGGACAGTTGGGGGTATGGCTACACCTTC
13 | . | once | TRBJ1-2 | TRBV5-1 | CASSLVGLPGYTF | TGCGCCAGCAGCTTGGTAGGCCTTCCTGGCTACACCTTC
13 | . | once | TRBJ1-1 | TRBV6-5 | CASSYRQDTEAFF | TGTGCCAGCAGTTACCGACAGGACACTGAAGCTTTCTTT
12 | . | . | TRBJ2-7 | TRBV5-4 | CASSLVGSSWYF | TGTGCCAGCAGCTTGGTCGGGTCCTCCTGGTACTTC
15 | TRBD1 | . | TRBJ1-2 | TRBV28 | CASSLNRGLTRGYTF | TGTGCCAGCAGTTTAAACAGGGGGCTCACGAGAGGCTACACCTTC
12 | . | . | TRBJ2-1 | TRBV7-9 | CASSTIITEQFF | TGTGCCAGCAGCACCATCATAACCGAGCAGTTCTTC
15 | TRBD2 | . | TRBJ2-5 | TRBV6-5 | CASSYGTSGQETQYF | TGTGCCAGCAGTTACGGGACTAGCGGGCAAGAGACCCAGTACTTC
15 | . | . | TRBJ2-1 | TRBV9 | CASSVNSPGWDEQFF | TGTGCCAGCAGCGTAAACAGCCCAGGTTGGGATGAGCAGTTCTTC
17 | . | . | TRBJ1-4 | TRBV19 | CASSIWPGVGTNEKLFF | TGTGCCAGTAGTATATGGCCAGGGGTGGGGACTAATGAAAAACTGTTTTTT
16 | TRBD2 | . | TRBJ2-2 | TRBV28 | CASSPGGAENTGELFF | TGTGCCAGCAGTCCGGGGGGGGCGGAGAACACCGGGGAGCTGTTTTTT
11 | . | . | TRBJ2-7 | TRBV30 | CAWSPGPEQYF | TGTGCCTGGAGCCCAGGCCCCGAGCAGTACTTC
16 | . | . | TRBJ2-6 | TRBV7-8 | CASSLGGSPGANVLTF | TGTGCCAGCAGCTTAGGTGGGAGCCCTGGGGCCAACGTCCTGACTTTC
13 | . | . | TRBJ1-6 | TRBV5-4 | CASSLGGNSPLHF | TGTGCCAGCAGCTTGGGGGGTAATTCACCCCTCCACTTT
17 | . | . | TRBJ2-1 | TRBV29-1 | CSVEGSGRSQTYNEQFF | TGCAGCGTTGAAGGATCCGGAAGAAGCCAAACCTACAATGAGCAGTTCTTC
13 | . | . | TRBJ1-2 | TRBV2 | CASRGDIPYGYTF | TGTGCCAGCAGAGGGGACATACCCTATGGCTACACCTTC
17 | . | . | TRBJ2-1 | TRBV27 | CASGFPWDRLTYNEQFF | TGTGCCAGCGGCTTTCCATGGGACCGCTTAACCTACAATGAGCAGTTCTTC
15 | TRBD2 | . | TRBJ2-5 | TRBV5-8 | CASSLGLAGGETQYF | TGTGCCAGCAGCTTGGGCCTAGCGGGCGGAGAGACCCAGTACTTC
14 | . | . | TRBJ2-5 | TRBV7-8 | CASTPGAPKETQYF | TGTGCCAGCACCCCCGGAGCCCCAAAAGAGACCCAGTACTTC
17 | . | . | TRBJ1-4 | TRBV18 | CASTSGSFHSTNEKLFF | TGTGCCAGCACCTCGGGGAGCTTTCATTCAACTAATGAAAAACTGTTTTTT
16 | . | . | TRBJ1-1 | TRBV7-7 | CASSNLKGTGDTEAFF | TGTGCTAGCAGCAACCTTAAAGGGACGGGGGACACTGAAGCTTTCTTT
17 | . | . | TRBJ1-1 | TRBV5-1 | CASSFDYREPRDTEAFF | TGCGCCAGCAGCTTCGACTACAGGGAACCCCGGGACACTGAAGCTTTCTTT
16 | . | few | TRBJ1-2 | TRBV7-9 | CASSLVPELANYGYTF | TGTGCCAGCAGCTTAGTTCCCGAGTTAGCTAACTATGGCTACACCTTC
16 | . | once | TRBJ1-2 | TRBV6-1 | CASSVALGERWYGYTF | TGTGCCAGCAGTGTGGCTCTCGGCGAGAGGTGGTATGGCTACACCTTC
16 | TRBD1 | . | TRBJ2-7 | TRBV12-5 | CASGLDPGTGSYEQYF | TGTGCTAGTGGTTTGGACCCCGGGACAGGTTCCTACGAGCAGTACTTC
16 | TRBD2 | . | TRBJ2-7 | TRBV11-1 | CASSLAPIAGSYEQYF | TGTGCCAGCAGCTTAGCCCCGATAGCGGGCTCCTACGAGCAGTACTTC
14 | . | . | TRBJ1-2 | TRBV19 | CASSTTGPNYGYTF | TGTGCCAGTAGTACCACAGGGCCAAACTATGGCTACACCTTC
15 | TRBD2 | once | TRBJ2-3 | TRBV5-1 | CASSTTSGSTDTQYF | TGCGCCAGCAGCACGACTAGCGGGAGTACAGATACGCAGTATTTT
16 | . | . | TRBJ2-5 | TRBV28 | CASSLPGARRQETQYF | TGTGCCAGCAGTTTACCCGGGGCTAGGAGGCAAGAGACCCAGTACTTC
17 | TRBD2 | . | TRBJ2-1 | TRBV19 | CASAWTPTSASYNEQFF | TGTGCCAGTGCCTGGACTCCGACTAGCGCTTCCTACAATGAGCAGTTCTTC
10 | . | . | TRBJ1-1 | TRBV30 | CAWSRLEAFF | TGTGCCTGGAGTAGACTTGAAGCTTTCTTT
13 | . | . | TRBJ1-2 | TRBV4-3 | CASSQDRNYGYTF | TGCGCCAGCAGCCAAGACAGAAACTATGGCTACACCTTC
14 | TRBD1 | few | TRBJ1-6 | TRBV7-9 | CASSQGAGNSPLHF | TGTGCCAGCAGCCAGGGGGCCGGTAATTCACCCCTCCACTTT
15 | . | . | TRBJ1-2 | TRBV19 | CASSIAPRELYGYTF | TGTGCCAGTAGTATCGCCCCTCGGGAGCTCTATGGCTACACCTTC
11 | . | . | TRBJ2-5 | TRBV7-1 | CASSFKETQYF | TGTGCCAGCAGCTTTAAGGAGACCCAGTACTTC
15 | TRBD1 | . | TRBJ1-1 | TRBV9 | CASSVGSGTGTEAFF | TGTGCCAGCAGCGTAGGTTCGGGGACAGGGACTGAAGCTTTCTTT
17 | . | . | TRBJ2-1 | TRBV7-2 | CASSFLAGVGTGNEQFF | TGTGCCAGCAGCTTCCTAGCGGGAGTGGGGACAGGGAATGAGCAGTTCTTC
14 | TRBD1 | . | TRBJ1-3 | TRBV6-1 | CASGIRGLGNTIYF | TGTGCCTCCGGAATTAGGGGGCTCGGAAACACCATATATTTT
13 | TRBD1 | . | TRBJ2-5 | TRBV10-3 | CAISFDREETQYF | TGTGCCATCAGTTTCGACAGGGAAGAGACCCAGTACTTC
14 | . | . | TRBJ2-1 | TRBV11-2 | CASSGGPPTNEQFF | TGTGCCAGCAGCGGCGGCCCCCCCACTAATGAGCAGTTCTTC